This is a list of T cell receptor beta chains from one sample in a study of beta chain features in type 1 diabetes. TCRdb keeps only in-frame clones here, not all; method: immunoSEQ multiplex PCR. This table holds under 850,000 clones, around 15% found once. Input material: naive CD4+ T cells from blood. The receptors shown here come from a man in his late teens or twenties with type 1 diabetes. CDR3s include the opening cysteine and the closing phenylalanine or tryptophan. A D gene is named only where the DNA matches it firmly. The size entry is marked missing in some rows and otherwise reads once, few, many or a size class.

D: TRBD2; size: .; V: TRBV7-9; J: TRBJ2-3; CDR3: CASSSGTRADTQYF; DNA: TGTGCCAGCAGCTCGGGGACTAGGGCAGATACGCAGTATTTT
D: TRBD2; size: few; V: TRBV19; J: TRBJ2-5; CDR3: CASSMTSEETQYF; DNA: TGTGCCAGTAGTATGACTAGCGAAGAGACCCAGTACTTC
D: .; size: few; V: TRBV27; J: TRBJ2-1; CDR3: CASTPVPSSYNEQFF; DNA: TGTGCCAGCACCCCCGTACCCAGCTCCTACAATGAGCAGTTCTTC
D: .; size: .; V: TRBV18; J: TRBJ2-7; CDR3: CASSSGVGNEQYF; DNA: TGTGCCAGCTCCTCCGGGGTAGGGAACGAGCAGTACTTC
D: TRBD1; size: .; V: TRBV7-9; J: TRBJ1-6; CDR3: CASSPTGDSPLHF; DNA: TGTGCCAGCAGCCCCACAGGGGATTCACCCCTCCACTTT
D: .; size: few; V: TRBV14; J: TRBJ2-6; CDR3: CASSFPPAGGARANVLTF; DNA: TGTGCCAGCAGCTTCCCCCCTGCCGGCGGTGCGAGGGCCAACGTCCTGACTTTC
D: TRBD1; size: .; V: TRBV25-1; J: TRBJ2-3; CDR3: CASSESGQGTDTQYF; DNA: TGTGCCAGCAGTGAAAGTGGACAGGGAACAGATACGCAGTATTTT
D: .; size: few; V: TRBV21-1; J: TRBJ2-7; CDR3: CASSKWNRPPYEQYF; DNA: TGTGCCAGCAGCAAGTGGAACAGGCCCCCCTACGAGCAGTACTTC
D: TRBD1; size: few; V: TRBV7-9; J: TRBJ1-2; CDR3: CASSLADRATHGYTF; DNA: TGTGCCAGCAGCTTGGCGGACAGGGCTACGCATGGCTACACCTTC
D: .; size: .; V: TRBV7-2; J: TRBJ1-6; CDR3: CASSPGVISPLHF; DNA: TGTGCCAGCAGCCCGGGGGTTATATCACCCCTCCACTTT
D: .; size: few; V: TRBV30; J: TRBJ2-7; CDR3: CAWSLLPSSYEQYF; DNA: TGTGCCTGGAGCCTACTACCGAGCTCCTACGAGCAGTACTTC
D: TRBD2; size: few; V: TRBV7-9; J: TRBJ2-5; CDR3: CASSHAGTSGAGTQYF; DNA: TGTGCCAGCAGTCATGCCGGGACTAGCGGTGCCGGGACCCAGTACTTC
D: .; size: few; V: TRBV28; J: TRBJ1-4; CDR3: CASRQYEKLFF; DNA: TGTGCCAGCAGGCAATATGAAAAACTGTTTTTT
D: .; size: few; V: TRBV29-1; J: TRBJ2-2; CDR3: CSVGHTGELFF; DNA: TGCAGCGTTGGCCACACCGGGGAGCTGTTTTTT
D: .; size: few; V: TRBV5-1; J: TRBJ1-6; CDR3: CASSLRQVNSPLHF; DNA: TGCGCCAGCAGCTTGCGACAGGTTAATTCACCCCTCCACTTT
D: .; size: .; V: TRBV6-6; J: TRBJ2-7; CDR3: CASSYGGDTSSYEQYF; DNA: TGTGCCAGCAGTTACGGTGGGGACACGAGCTCCTACGAGCAGTACTTC
D: .; size: few; V: TRBV30; J: TRBJ2-1; CDR3: CAWSAYNEQFF; DNA: TGTGCCTGGAGCGCGTACAATGAGCAGTTCTTC
D: .; size: .; V: TRBV6-6; J: TRBJ1-6; CDR3: CARSHGRDSPLHF; DNA: TGTGCCAGGAGTCATGGCAGGGATTCACCCCTCCACTTT
D: TRBD2; size: .; V: TRBV28; J: TRBJ2-2; CDR3: CASSGGANTGELFF; DNA: TGTGCCAGCTCCGGGGGGGCTAACACCGGGGAGCTGTTTTTT
D: .; size: few; V: TRBV15; J: TRBJ2-5; CDR3: CATSRVKGWETQYF; DNA: TGTGCCACCAGCAGAGTGAAGGGTTGGGAGACCCAGTACTTC
D: .; size: few; V: TRBV30; J: TRBJ1-2; CDR3: CAWSQLPQNYGYTF; DNA: TGTGCCTGGAGTCAACTCCCTCAGAACTATGGCTACACCTTC
D: .; size: few; V: TRBV30; J: TRBJ1-1; CDR3: CAWRQNLNTEAFF; DNA: TGTGCCTGGAGACAGAATTTGAACACTGAAGCTTTCTTT
D: .; size: .; V: TRBV30; J: TRBJ2-1; CDR3: CAWSSDGYNEQFF; DNA: TGTGCCTGGAGTAGTGACGGTTACAATGAGCAGTTCTTC
D: TRBD1; size: .; V: TRBV7-8; J: TRBJ1-2; CDR3: CASSLGTGHYGYTF; DNA: TGTGCCAGCAGCTTAGGGACAGGTCACTATGGCTACACCTTC
D: TRBD1; size: .; V: TRBV7-2; J: TRBJ1-2; CDR3: CASSLSLGQGYGYTF; DNA: TGTGCCAGCAGCTTATCGTTGGGACAGGGATATGGCTACACCTTC